The clone carrying this T cell receptor (beta chain) was found many times. The antigen is unknown. The unsorted libraries originated from 2 million PBMCs kept at -80 C. This specimen belongs to a study of neurological immune-mediated disorders. Study outcomes and limitations: The study phylogenetically grouped the repertoires of 18 of 34 multiple sclerosis patients into one related-CDR3 cluster, a possible signature. Across subjects, expanded clones had no CDR3 amino acid sequences in common, pointing to private repertoires in all groups.

Trimming left V 6 bases short and J 1 base short, with 15 bases between. CDR3 size: 15 residues. cDNA synthesis was performed by 5'RACE with 10-nucleotide random UMIs. TCRdb re-analysed the 5' RACE reads in MiXCR, keeping a single row per CDR3 protein. The data contain fewer than 85,000 distinct CDR3 sequences, roughly 4.8% of them seen just once; the ten biggest clones take up about 2.2%. The chain is built from TRBV12-3 or TRBV12-4 and TRBJ1-1; TRBD1 might be the D (6 bases). The sequence came from a woman between 70 and 85 years old with multiple sclerosis. The source material was PBMCs. CDR3 nucleotide sequence: TGTGCCAGCAGCGTCGACAGGACGCAGAACACTGAAGCTTTCTTT. Protein sequence: CASSVDRTQNTEAFF.